The clone carrying this T cell receptor (beta chain) was observed many times. The sample originates from a study of CD8 T cells in ankylosing spondylitis. Libraries for TCR beta were made by quantitative 5'-RACE with molecular barcodes. TCRdb analysed the 5' RACE reads with MiXCR anew, one entry per CDR3 protein. This table holds roughly 97,000 distinct CDR3 sequences, about 7.7% found once. From germline, CDR1 is MNHEY and CDR2 SMNVEV (reference sequence). The CDR3 extends over 15 amino acids. Trimming pared 0 bases from V and 6 bases from J, leaving 12 bases between. The chain recombines TRBV27 with TRBJ1-5; the D gene is possibly TRBD1 (6 bases). The sequencing input was blood, either unsorted or a sorted T cell fraction (not recorded which). This sequence was found in a male donor with ankylosing spondylitis or in good health (not recorded which). The CDR3 reads CASSLSGGRTQPQHF. DNA for the CDR3: TGTGCCAGCAGTTTATCGGGGGGGCGGACTCAGCCCCAGCATTTT.